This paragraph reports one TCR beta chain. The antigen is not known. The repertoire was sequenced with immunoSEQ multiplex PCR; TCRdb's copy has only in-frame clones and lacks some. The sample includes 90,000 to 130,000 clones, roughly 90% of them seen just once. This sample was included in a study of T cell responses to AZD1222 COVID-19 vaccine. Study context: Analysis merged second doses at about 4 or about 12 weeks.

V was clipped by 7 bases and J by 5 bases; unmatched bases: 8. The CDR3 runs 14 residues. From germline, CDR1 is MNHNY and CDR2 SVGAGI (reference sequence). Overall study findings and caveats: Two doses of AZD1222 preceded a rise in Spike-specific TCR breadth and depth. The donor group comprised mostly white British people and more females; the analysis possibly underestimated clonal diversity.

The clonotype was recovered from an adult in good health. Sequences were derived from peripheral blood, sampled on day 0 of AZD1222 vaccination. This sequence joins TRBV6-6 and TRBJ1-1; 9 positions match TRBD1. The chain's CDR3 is CASTHGTGLTEAFF. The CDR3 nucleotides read TGTGCCAGCACCCACGGGACAGGGTTAACTGAAGCTTTCTTT.